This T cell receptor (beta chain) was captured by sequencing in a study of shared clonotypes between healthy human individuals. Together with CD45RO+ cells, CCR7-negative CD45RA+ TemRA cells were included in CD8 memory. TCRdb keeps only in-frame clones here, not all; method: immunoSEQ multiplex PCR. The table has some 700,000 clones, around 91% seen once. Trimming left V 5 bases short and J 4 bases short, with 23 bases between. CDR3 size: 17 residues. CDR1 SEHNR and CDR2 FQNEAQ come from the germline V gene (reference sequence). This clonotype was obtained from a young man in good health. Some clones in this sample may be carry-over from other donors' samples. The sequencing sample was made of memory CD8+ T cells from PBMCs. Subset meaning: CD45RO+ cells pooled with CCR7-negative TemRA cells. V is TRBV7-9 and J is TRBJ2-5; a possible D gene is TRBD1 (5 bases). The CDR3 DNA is TGTGCCAGCAGCCCCGCCCGATGGGGCCAGGAGAGAGAGACCCAGTACTTC. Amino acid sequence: CASSPARWGQERETQYF.